The next 6 T cell receptor beta chains were all read from a single sample in a study of post-analysis software for immune sequencing data. General study points: Roughly five TRBV segments were more frequent in patients than controls; TRBV5-6, TRBV5-1 and TRBV20-1 belonged to this group.

Unique molecular identifiers were carried by the TCR beta cDNA libraries. From the PCR reads, TCRdb called clonotypes with MiXCR, one entry per CDR3 protein. The sample lists approximately 730,000 distinct CDR3 sequences; about 45% were seen once. Antigen specificity for these receptors is unknown. The sequenced sample was blood. The receptors derive from a girl between 10 and 17 years old with multiple sclerosis.

This clonotype was seen a few times. The V and J genes are TRBV6-6 and TRBJ1-5; weak D call: TRBD1 (5 bases). The CDR3 consists of 13 residues. Trimming removed 3 bases at V and 5 bases at J, with 8 bases between. Per germline, CDR1 MNHNY and CDR2 SVGAGI (reference sequence). CDR3 nucleotides: TGTGCCAGCAGTTATCCGGGGGATCAGCCCCAGCATTTT. Translating it yields CASSYPGDQPQHF.

This clonotype appeared a few times. The genes are TRBV7-9 and TRBJ2-5, with TRBD1 matching 10 bases. Looked up from germline, CDR1 is SEHNR and CDR2 is FQNEAQ (reference sequence). This CDR3 contains 17 residues. J lost 2 bases, V lost 0 bases, and 6 bases had no gene match. The CDR3 nucleotides are TGTGCCAGCAGCTTAGCCGCCGGGACAGGGGTTCAAGAGACCCAGTACTTC. Its translation is CASSLAAGTGVQETQYF. Filled out from reference TRBV7-9 and TRBJ2-5, the complete variable domain reads DTGVSQNPRHKITKRGQNVTFRCDPISEHNRLYWYRQTLGQGPEFLTYFQNEAQLEKSRLLSDRFSAERPKGSFSTLEIQRTEQGDSAMYLCASSLAAGTGVQETQYFGPGTRLLVL.

The gene calls are TRBV12-3 or TRBV12-4 and TRBJ1-1, with D hard to call. The CDR3 is made up of 13 amino acids. V was cut by 7 bases and J by 3 bases, with 12 bases left in between. CDR3 sequence (DNA): TGTGCCAGCACCCCGGCGGAGGACACTGAAGCTTTCTTT. Translating gives CASTPAEDTEAFF.

There are a few counts of this clonotype. DNA of the CDR3: TGTGCCAGGACTAGCGGAACCTACGAGCAGTACTTC. It codes for CARTSGTYEQYF. V usage is TRBV12-3 or TRBV12-4 and J usage is TRBJ2-7; 9 bases align to TRBD2. V lost 9 bases and J lost 2; bases outside the gene matches: 2. The CDR3 totals 12 residues.

This chain uses TRBV12-3 or TRBV12-4 with TRBJ2-7; TRBD2 is a possible D gene (5 bases). The CDR3 is 13 residues long. V lost 6 bases to trimming and J lost 0 bases, with 9 bases between them. The CDR3 sequence is CASSRRTSYEQYF. The DNA of the CDR3 is TGTGCCAGCAGCAGGAGGACCTCCTACGAGCAGTACTTC.

The rearrangement joins TRBV7-8 to TRBJ1-5; maybe TRBD1 (6 bases). The CDR3 length is 15 residues. Germline values: CDR1 SGHVS, CDR2 FQNEAQ. V was shortened by 0 bases and J by 5 bases, with 11 bases between the two germline ends. CDR3 loop: CASSLATDRYQPQHF. The CDR3 DNA sequence: TGTGCCAGCAGCTTAGCGACGGACAGATATCAGCCCCAGCATTTT.